The present T cell receptor beta chain was sequenced within a study of cytomegalovirus exposure and HLA in healthy donors. With V trimmed by 1 base and J by 10 bases, 6 bases remained unmatched. The CDR3 is 12 amino acids. Germline V gene lookup returns CDR1 GTSNPN and CDR2 SVGIG (reference sequence). This PCR relied on a set of 60 Vbeta primers and 13 Jbeta primers. Clones were read by immunoSEQ multiplex PCR, and TCRdb kept only the in-frame ones, dropping some. The repertoire includes about 89,000 clones, under 80% of them detected once, and roughly 1.3% sits in the top ten. The source material was PBMCs. V and J are TRBV30 and TRBJ1-2; 7 bases map to TRBD1. This TCR was sampled from a male donor in good health and CMV-seronegative. CDR3 sequence (DNA): TGTGCCTGGAGTGATAACAGGGGCAACTACACCTTC. Translating gives CAWSDNRGNYTF.